The rows below give T cell receptor beta chains drawn from one sample of a study of blood T cell repertoires in COVID-19. The repertoire was sequenced with immunoSEQ multiplex PCR; TCRdb's copy has only in-frame clones and lacks some. The table shows roughly 200,000 clones, with 85% to 90% occurring only once. The specimen sequenced was peripheral blood. All receptors come from a man in his fifties or sixties with acute or convalescent COVID-19. Both conserved end residues are part of each CDR3. D genes are given only for firm matches. Size values are once, few and many counts, or a class for expanded clones, and some rows have none.

V	D	size	J	DNA	CDR3
TRBV4-2	.	few	TRBJ2-2	TGTGCCAGCAGCCAAGATCTAGGGGCGCAGACCGGGGAGCTGTTTTTT	CASSQDLGAQTGELFF
TRBV5-3	.	.	TRBJ1-3	TGTGCCAGAAGCAACCATCCGGGACATACTGGAAACACCATATATTTT	CARSNHPGHTGNTIYF
TRBV7-9	TRBD2	.	TRBJ2-3	TGTGCCAGCAGCACACTAGCGGGAGATAGGGCAGATACGCAGTATTTT	CASSTLAGDRADTQYF
TRBV6-5	.	once	TRBJ1-4	TGTGCCAGCTTACCCGCCATGGGCGAAAAACTGTTTTTT	CASLPAMGEKLFF
TRBV2	.	.	TRBJ1-2	TGTGCCAGCAGTGAAAGGCGGGTGCCCCCGAAAGGCTACACCTTC	CASSERRVPPKGYTF
TRBV27	.	.	TRBJ1-1	TGTGCCAGCAGTTTAGCGGGCACTGAAGCTTTCTTT	CASSLAGTEAFF
TRBV6-1	.	.	TRBJ1-1	TGTGCCAGCAGTGAGATAACAGTTCCCGAAGCTTTCTTT	CASSEITVPEAFF
TRBV2	.	.	TRBJ1-5	TGTGCCAGCAGTGTGAGGACTGATCAGCCCCAGCATTTT	CASSVRTDQPQHF
TRBV4-1	.	.	TRBJ1-4	TGCGCCAGCAGCCTGCTCACAGAAAATGAAAAACTGTTTTTT	CASSLLTENEKLFF
TRBV6-1	TRBD1	once	TRBJ1-2	TGTGCCAGCAGTGAGAGGCTACCGGGACAGGGCACCCCTAACTATGGCTACACCTTC	CASSERLPGQGTPNYGYTF